The 27 T cell receptor beta chains in this list originate from one sample, sequenced in a study of blood T cell repertoires in COVID-19. Using immunoSEQ multiplex PCR, the repertoire was profiled, and TCRdb retains in-frame clones only, with some absent. The sample has 150,000 or so clones; 76% are singletons. The sequencing sample was made of peripheral blood. The receptors were gathered from a woman of 80 years or more with active or convalescent COVID-19.

The chain couples TRBV5-1 to TRBJ2-5; 14 bases line up with TRBD2. This CDR3 is 15 amino acids long. Trimming at V came to 5 bases and at J to 1 base, leaving 1 base not matched to a gene. Germline loops: CDR1 SGHRS, CDR2 YFSETQ. The CDR3 sequence is CASRGTSGGQETQYF. CDR3 DNA: TGCGCCAGCAGAGGGACTAGCGGGGGCCAAGAGACCCAGTACTTC.

The chain combines TRBV30 with TRBJ1-1, with 7 bases matching TRBD1. Germline assignment: CDR1 GTSNPN and CDR2 SVGIG (reference sequence). V lost 2 bases to trimming and J lost 8 bases; unmatched junction nucleotides: 8. The CDR3 is 13 residues long. This CDR3 is CAWSKQGKGEAFF. Written as DNA, the CDR3 is TGTGCCTGGAGTAAACAGGGGAAGGGGGAAGCTTTCTTT.

The rearrangement joins TRBV12-3 or TRBV12-4 to TRBJ1-2, with D unclear. This CDR3 is built from 12 residues. Deletions cut 5 bases from V and 8 bases from J, with 12 bases between. DNA for the CDR3: TGTGCCAGCAGTCTACCTTCAGGAGGCTACACCTTC. Amino acid sequence: CASSLPSGGYTF.

This chain joins TRBV5-1 and TRBJ1-1; TRBD1 might be the D (5 bases). Trimming took 6 bases from V and 1 from J, leaving 16 bases between them. The germline gives CDR1 SGHRS, CDR2 YFSETQ. This CDR3 is built from 15 residues. The CDR3 spells CASNLDAGPNTEAFF. CDR3 in DNA: TGCGCCAGCAACTTAGACGCGGGGCCGAACACTGAAGCTTTCTTT.

The chain carries TRBV4-3 and TRBJ1-4, with 9 nucleotides matching TRBD1. The CDR3 consists of 15 residues. CDR1 LGHNA and CDR2 YSLEER come from the germline V gene. The junction had 5 bases not matched to a gene; V was cut back by 1 base and J by 8 bases. CDR3 in amino acids: CASSQGDRVGEKLFF. For the CDR3, the DNA is TGCGCCAGCAGCCAAGGGGACAGGGTCGGGGAAAAACTGTTTTTT.

In DNA, the CDR3 is TGTGCCAGCAGTTACCAATTGGGACAGGCAACCCCACGGGGCAATCAGCCCCAGCATTTT. Translating it yields CASSYQLGQATPRGNQPQHF. V usage is TRBV6-2 or TRBV6-3 and J usage is TRBJ1-5, with 8 bases that match TRBD1. With 2 bases clipped from V and 2 bases from J, the junction kept 17 bases outside the gene matches. The germline V gene encodes CDR1 MNHEY and CDR2 SVGEGT. CDR3 length equals 20 residues.

The V and J genes are TRBV5-4 and TRBJ2-7, with 8 nucleotides matching TRBD1. Per germline, CDR1 SGHNT and CDR2 YYREEE (reference sequence). The junction had 7 bases not matched to a gene; V was cut back by 4 bases and J by 7 bases. CDR3 length: 13 residues. CDR3 sequence (DNA): TGTGCCAGCAGCCGGGACAGGCACGATGAGCAGTACTTC. It yields the protein CASSRDRHDEQYF.

V is TRBV20-1 and J is TRBJ2-4; a weak D match, TRBD1 (6 bases). V lost 3 bases to trimming and J lost 9 bases, with 9 bases between them. This CDR3 has 11 residues. Germline V gives CDR1 DFQATT, CDR2 SNEGSKA (reference sequence). In DNA form, the CDR3 reads TGCAGTGCTAGTCCAGGGGTCATTCAGTACTTC. It specifies CSASPGVIQYF.

This clone was detected only a few times. V gene TRBV11-2 combines with J gene TRBJ1-1; perhaps TRBD1 as D (6 bases). The CDR3 consists of 16 residues. V gave up 3 bases and J gave up 2 bases, with 16 bases separating them. The germline V gene has CDR1 SGHAT and CDR2 FQNNGV. The CDR3 region has the DNA TGTGCCAGCAGCTTGCGCAAAACAGGGATTAACACTGAAGCTTTCTTT. Its protein product is CASSLRKTGINTEAFF.

In its sample, this clone was seen many times. The chain couples TRBV7-9 to TRBJ1-1, with no clear D. Trimming removed 6 bases at V and 3 bases at J, with 11 bases between. The CDR3 is made up of 13 amino acids. From germline, CDR1 is SEHNR and CDR2 FQNEAQ (reference sequence). The DNA for the CDR3 is TGTGCCAGCAGTAACCTTCAGGACACTGAAGCTTTCTTT. It specifies CASSNLQDTEAFF.

J is TRBJ1-2 and V is TRBV10-3, with 9 bases aligning to TRBD1. CDR1 is ENHRY and CDR2 is SYGVKD in the germline V gene. J was trimmed by 7 bases and V by 8 bases; bases with no gene match: 8. CDR3 length equals 13 residues. The CDR3, as DNA: TGTGCCATCTTGGGGACAGGGTTAGGTGGCTACACCTTC. It translates to CAILGTGLGGYTF.

This clone was seen a single time. CDR3 region: CASSFGGAISPLHF. The DNA of the CDR3 is TGTGCCAGCAGCTTCGGGGGGGCGATTTCACCCCTCCACTTT. The V and J genes are TRBV27 and TRBJ1-6, with a possible D match to TRBD1 (6 bases). The CDR3 is 14 amino acids. V was trimmed by 6 bases and J by 9 bases, leaving 15 bases between them. Germline CDR1 is MNHEY and CDR2 is SMNVEV (reference sequence).

This chain uses TRBV9 with TRBJ2-5, with D possibly matching TRBD2 (6 bases). Germline loops: CDR1 SGDLS, CDR2 YYNGEE. V lost 3 bases and J lost 3, with 9 bases in between. This CDR3 is 13 amino acids long. In DNA form, the CDR3 reads TGTGCCAGCAGCGGATGGGGGGAAGAGACCCAGTACTTC. It yields the protein CASSGWGEETQYF.

The chain has TRBV5-1 and TRBJ2-5, with 13 bases fitting TRBD2. V was clipped by 4 bases and J by 5 bases; unmatched bases: 14. The CDR3 sequence is 18 residues long. The V gene's germline CDR1 is SGHRS and CDR2 YFSETQ. Written as DNA, the CDR3 is TGCGCCAGCAGCCAGAAGGGACTAGCGGGGAAGAGTGGGGAGACCCAGTACTTC. Translation: CASSQKGLAGKSGETQYF.

This clone was recorded only once. The chain links TRBV5-1 to TRBJ2-1; D may be TRBD2 (5 bases). Germline assignment: CDR1 SGHRS and CDR2 YFSETQ. This CDR3 has 15 amino acids. Trimming stripped 1 base from V and 0 bases from J, with 8 bases between. The CDR3 nucleotides are TGCGCCAGCAGCTTGCTAGCCCCCTCCTACAATGAGCAGTTCTTC. This codes for CASSLLAPSYNEQFF.

This chain joins TRBV6-6 and TRBJ1-2; a possible D gene is TRBD1 (5 bases). Germline CDR1 is MNHNY and CDR2 is SVGAGI (reference sequence). The length of the CDR3 is 13 residues. V was shortened by 4 bases and J by 7 bases, with 13 bases between the two germline ends. CDR3 nucleotides: TGTGCCAGCAGTTCGGTCAGGGAACGTGGCTACACCTTC. This gives the protein CASSSVRERGYTF.

The chain couples TRBV7-2 to TRBJ1-5; D not certain. Trimming took off 1 base at V and 4 bases at J, with 11 bases between the two ends. Per the germline V gene, CDR1 is SGHTA and CDR2 is FQGNSA. The CDR3 totals 15 residues. This CDR3 reads CASSLDGRENQPQHF. The CDR3 DNA sequence: TGTGCCAGCAGCTTAGACGGCCGGGAAAATCAGCCCCAGCATTTT.

The V and J genes are TRBV19 and TRBJ2-1; D perhaps matches TRBD2 (5 bases). The CDR3 runs to 13 residues. The ends were cut back, 2 bases at V and 12 bases at J, with 14 bases in the middle. Germline CDR1 and CDR2: LNHDA and SQIVND (reference sequence). The DNA of the CDR3 is TGTGCCAGTAGTATAACTGAGGGTACGGGGCAGTTCTTC. This encodes CASSITEGTGQFF.

The V gene is TRBV6-4, the J gene TRBJ1-2; 8 nucleotides match TRBD1. CDR3 length equals 18 residues. The V segment lost 6 bases and the J segment 4 bases; nucleotides outside the gene matches: 19. From germline, CDR1 is MRHNA and CDR2 SNTAGT. CDR3 DNA sequence: TGTGCCAGCAGCCCGACCCCACTAACAGGGGGAAACGTCTATGGCTACACCTTC. Translation: CASSPTPLTGGNVYGYTF.

CDR3 in amino acids: CASSAVSKNIQYF. CDR3 coding DNA: TGTGCCAGCAGCGCCGTTTCCAAAAACATTCAGTACTTC. The chain carries TRBV9 and TRBJ2-4; the D is unclear. The CDR3 runs to 13 residues. Germline CDR1 is SGDLS and CDR2 is YYNGEE. The V end was cut by 3 bases, the J end by 2 bases, with 6 bases between. The whole variable domain, filled in from reference TRBV9 and TRBJ2-4, reads DSGVTQTPKHLITATGQRVTLRCSPRSGDLSVYWYQQSLDQGLQFLIQYYNGEERAKGNILERFSAQQFPDLHSELNLSSLELGDSALYFCASSAVSKNIQYFGAGTRLSVL.

J is TRBJ1-5 and V is TRBV6-2 or TRBV6-3; D perhaps matches TRBD1 (5 bases). The germline V gene encodes CDR1 MNHEY and CDR2 SVGEGT. Trimming took 5 bases from V and 7 from J, leaving 24 bases between them. The CDR3 length is 17 residues. This chain's CDR3 is CASSAMTGTGGNQPQHF. The CDR3 coding sequence is TGTGCCAGCAGTGCCATGACCGGGACGGGAGGGAACCAGCCCCAGCATTTT.

The chain is built from TRBV5-6 and TRBJ1-2; D might be TRBD1 (5 bases). The V gene lost 2 bases and the J gene lost 2 bases, with 7 bases spanning the gap. The CDR3 contains 13 residues. Looked up from germline, CDR1 is SGHDT and CDR2 is YYEEEE. CDR3 DNA sequence: TGTGCCAGCAGCTTTGGGGCGAACTATGGCTACACCTTC. Amino acid sequence: CASSFGANYGYTF.

The chain has TRBV28 and TRBJ1-3, with a possible D match to TRBD1 (6 bases). The CDR3 is made up of 13 amino acids. Germline CDR1 and CDR2: MDHEN and SYDVKM. The germline V and J ends were trimmed by 7 bases and 4 bases, with 11 bases remaining between them. The CDR3 loop is CASIGGGGNTIYF. The CDR3 DNA follows: TGTGCCAGCATTGGCGGGGGCGGAAACACCATATATTTT.

This clone was observed a handful of times. This chain links TRBV18 with TRBJ1-3; 10 bases match TRBD1. The germline CDR1 and CDR2 sequences are KGHSH and LQKENI. J lost 2 bases, V lost 3 bases, and 7 bases had no gene match. The CDR3 loop spans 17 amino acids. The CDR3 loop is CASSPLDRGLTGNTIYF. The DNA for the CDR3 is TGTGCCAGCTCACCTTTGGACAGGGGGTTAACTGGAAACACCATATATTTT.

The rearrangement links TRBV5-6 to TRBJ2-7, with TRBD1 as a possible D gene (6 bases). Trimming took 4 bases from V and 2 from J, leaving 10 bases between them. Germline V CDR1 and CDR2: SGHDT, YYEEEE. CDR3 length: 13 residues. Here the CDR3 reads CASSRTVAYEQYF. In DNA, the CDR3 is TGTGCCAGCAGCAGGACAGTAGCCTACGAGCAGTACTTC.

This chain joins TRBV7-8 and TRBJ1-1, with D uncertain. The CDR3 runs to 12 residues. The ends were cut back, 0 bases at V and 8 bases at J, with 7 bases in the middle. The germline V gene encodes CDR1 SGHVS and CDR2 FQNEAQ. CDR3 sequence: CASSLAGREAFF. The DNA for the CDR3 is TGTGCCAGCAGCTTAGCGGGCAGGGAAGCTTTCTTT.

The chain carries TRBV3-1 (or the pseudogene TRBV3-2) and TRBJ2-3, with no clear D. This CDR3 comprises 12 residues. V gave up 1 base and J gave up 4 bases, with 3 bases separating them. CDR1 and CDR2 from the germline V gene are LGHDT and YNNKEL (reference sequence). For the CDR3, the DNA is TGTGCCAGCAGCCAAGTATCAGATACGCAGTATTTT. Amino acid sequence: CASSQVSDTQYF.